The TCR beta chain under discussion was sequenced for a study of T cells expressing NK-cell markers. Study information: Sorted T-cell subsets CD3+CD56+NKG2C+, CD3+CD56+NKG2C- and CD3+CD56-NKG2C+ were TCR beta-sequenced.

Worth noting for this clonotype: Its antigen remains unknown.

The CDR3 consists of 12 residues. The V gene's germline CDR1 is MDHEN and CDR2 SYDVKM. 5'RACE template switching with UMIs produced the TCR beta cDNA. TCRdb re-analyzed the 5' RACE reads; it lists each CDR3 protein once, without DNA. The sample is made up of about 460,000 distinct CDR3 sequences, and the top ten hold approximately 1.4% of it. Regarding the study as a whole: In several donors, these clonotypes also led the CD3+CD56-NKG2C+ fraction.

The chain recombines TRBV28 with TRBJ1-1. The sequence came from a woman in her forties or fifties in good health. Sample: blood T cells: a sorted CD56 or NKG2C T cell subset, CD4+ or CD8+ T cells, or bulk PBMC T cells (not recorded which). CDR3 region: CAATYVGTEAFF.